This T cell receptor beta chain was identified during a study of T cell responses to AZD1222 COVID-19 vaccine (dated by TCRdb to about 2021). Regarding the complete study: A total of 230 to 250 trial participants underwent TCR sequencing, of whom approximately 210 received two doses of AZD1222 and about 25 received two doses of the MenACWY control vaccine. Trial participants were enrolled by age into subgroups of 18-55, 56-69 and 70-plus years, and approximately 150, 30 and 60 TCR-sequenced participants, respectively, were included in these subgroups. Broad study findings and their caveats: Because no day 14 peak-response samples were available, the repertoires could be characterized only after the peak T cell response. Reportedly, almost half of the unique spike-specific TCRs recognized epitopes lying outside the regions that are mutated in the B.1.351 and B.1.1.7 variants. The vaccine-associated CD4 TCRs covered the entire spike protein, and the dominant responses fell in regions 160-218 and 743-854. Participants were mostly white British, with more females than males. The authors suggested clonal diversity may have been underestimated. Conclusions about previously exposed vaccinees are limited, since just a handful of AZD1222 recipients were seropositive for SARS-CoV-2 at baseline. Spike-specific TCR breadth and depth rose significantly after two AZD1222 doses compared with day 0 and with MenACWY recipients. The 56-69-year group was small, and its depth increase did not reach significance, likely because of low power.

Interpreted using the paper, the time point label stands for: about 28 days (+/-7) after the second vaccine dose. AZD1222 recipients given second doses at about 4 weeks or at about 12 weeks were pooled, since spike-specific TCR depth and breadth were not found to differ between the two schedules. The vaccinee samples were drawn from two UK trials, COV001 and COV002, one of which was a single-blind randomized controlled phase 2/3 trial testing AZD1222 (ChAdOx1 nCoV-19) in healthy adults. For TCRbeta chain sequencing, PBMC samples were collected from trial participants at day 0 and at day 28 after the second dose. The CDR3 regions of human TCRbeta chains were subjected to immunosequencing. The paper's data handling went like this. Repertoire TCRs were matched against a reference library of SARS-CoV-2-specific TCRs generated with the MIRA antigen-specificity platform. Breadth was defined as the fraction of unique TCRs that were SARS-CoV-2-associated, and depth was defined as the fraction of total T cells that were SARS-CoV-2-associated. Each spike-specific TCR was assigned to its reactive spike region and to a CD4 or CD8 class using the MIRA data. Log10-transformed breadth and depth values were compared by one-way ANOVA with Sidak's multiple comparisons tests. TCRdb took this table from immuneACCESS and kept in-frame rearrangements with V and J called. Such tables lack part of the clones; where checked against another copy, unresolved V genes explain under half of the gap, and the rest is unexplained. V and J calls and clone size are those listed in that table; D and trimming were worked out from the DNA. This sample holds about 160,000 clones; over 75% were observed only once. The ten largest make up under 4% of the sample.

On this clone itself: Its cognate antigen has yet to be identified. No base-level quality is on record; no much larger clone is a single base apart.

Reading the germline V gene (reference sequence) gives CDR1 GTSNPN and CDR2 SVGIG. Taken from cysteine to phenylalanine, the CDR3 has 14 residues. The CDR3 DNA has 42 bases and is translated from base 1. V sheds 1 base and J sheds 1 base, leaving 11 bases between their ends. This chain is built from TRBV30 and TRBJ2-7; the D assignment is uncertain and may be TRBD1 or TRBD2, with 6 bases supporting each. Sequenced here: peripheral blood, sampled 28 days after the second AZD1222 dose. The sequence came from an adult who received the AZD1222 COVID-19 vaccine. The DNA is TGTGCCTGGAGTGCACCGGGGGCTTCCTACGAGCAGTACTTC. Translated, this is CAWSAPGASYEQYF.